These 5 T cell receptor beta chains originate from one sample sequenced in a study of Graves' ophthalmopathy and Graves' hyperthyroidism. The TCR beta CDR3 regions underwent amplification from RNA transcripts. The workflow started with a first-round RT-PCR run with HTBI primers and then moved on to a second-round multiplex PCR. TCRdb itself ran the multiplex PCR reads through MiXCR, one entry per CDR3 protein. Among 600,000 to 950,000 distinct CDR3 sequences listed, approximately 40% were seen once. Input material: peripheral blood. The source is an adult man with Graves' ophthalmopathy.

As regards this clonotype: The junction does not match germline at one end; this may be a read error. The chain couples TRBV5-1 to TRBJ1-2, with D uncertain. The CDR3 runs 14 residues. Per germline, CDR1 SGHRS and CDR2 YFSETQ. This chain's CDR3 is CASSLGAEHYGCTF. The CDR3 DNA reads as TGCGCCAGCAGCTTGGGGGCAGAACACTATGGCTGCACCTTC.

The rearrangement uses TRBV20-1 and TRBJ1-1; maybe TRBD1 (5 bases). Germline V gene sequence: CDR1 DFQATT, CDR2 SNEGSKA (reference sequence). Trimming stripped 2 bases from V and 4 bases from J, with 8 bases between. There are 12 residues in the CDR3. CDR3 DNA sequence: TGCAGTGCTAGACAGGGAGTCACTGAAGCTTTCTTT. Translation: CSARQGVTEAFF.

With regard to this clonotype: The CDR3 does not close with the conserved phenylalanine or tryptophan, likely indicating a read error. The J gene is TRBJ2-5, the V gene TRBV20-1, with a possible D match to TRBD1 (5 bases). Trimming cost V 3 bases and J 4 bases, with 9 bases left between them. CDR3 length: 12 amino acids. The germline V gene encodes CDR1 DFQATT and CDR2 SNEGSKA (reference sequence). The CDR3 DNA is TGCAGTGCTAGCTTGGACACAGAGACCCAGTACGTC. This sequence encodes CSASLDTETQYV.

The table lists this clonotype with many counts. The chain uses TRBV29-1 and TRBJ2-7; 7 positions match TRBD1. Germline loops: CDR1 SQVTM, CDR2 ANQGSEA. The CDR3 is 14 residues long. Trimming removed 1 base from V and 3 bases from J; junction bases left unmatched: 6. The CDR3 protein is CSVEGQGQHYEQYF. Here the CDR3 DNA reads TGCAGCGTTGAAGGACAGGGACAACACTACGAGCAGTACTTC.

Comment on this clonotype: Since no conserved phenylalanine or tryptophan closes the CDR3, a read error is the likely cause. This chain joins TRBV7-3 and TRBJ1-5; no reliable D call. The germline V and J ends were trimmed by 2 bases and 6 bases, with 8 bases remaining between them. This CDR3 contains 13 residues. Germline CDR1 and CDR2: SGHTA and FQGTGA. The CDR3 region has the DNA TGTGCCAGCAGCTTAGCGCTGGGTCAGCCCCAGCATTTG. Protein: CASSLALGQPQHL.